This T cell receptor beta chain was documented in a study of blood T cell repertoires in COVID-19. For the study at large: All recovered Cohort 3 donors got two negative PCRs, got clearance, or saw symptom resolution. The samples span acute and convalescent COVID-19 from the United States, Italy and Spain. The cDNA or gDNA used as material had been derived from T cells, B-cell-depleted T cells, or PBMCs.

This CDR3 spans 18 amino acids. The germline CDR1 and CDR2 sequences are MNHNS and SASEGT. Losses at the gene ends were 4 bases for V and 2 bases for J; bases not matched to a gene: 10. Data came from immunoSEQ multiplex PCR; TCRdb stores just in-frame clones and leaves some out. The sample has under 400,000 clones, 70% to 90% seen once; the top ten hold 1.5% to 2%. Which cohort a participant joined came from the clinical history participants gave. The chain joins TRBV6-1 to TRBJ2-6; 8 bases are a match to TRBD1. Source material: PBMCs or T cells enriched from blood (not recorded which). This TCR was sampled from a man between 35 and 55 years old in a cohort exposed to, infected with or recovered from COVID-19 (not recorded which). The CDR3 region is CASSGTGTGYPGANVLTF. The CDR3 nucleotides read TGTGCCAGCAGTGGGACCGGGACAGGCTACCCTGGGGCCAACGTCCTGACTTTC.